Each of the 5 T cell receptor beta chains below was sequenced from the same sample in a study of T cell repertoires in cytomegalovirus infection. TCRdb fed the reads into MiXCR, producing one record per CDR3 protein. The sample includes approximately 730,000 distinct CDR3 sequences, 29% of them seen just once. Antigens for these TCRs are unknown. The sequenced sample was cultured CD8+ T cells from PBMCs, obtained from culture after CMV antigen stimulation. These receptor sequences come from a human donor in good health (CMV status not recorded). Some clones in this sample may be carry-over from other donors' samples.

The chain employs TRBV12-3 or TRBV12-4 and TRBJ2-3; 11 bases are a match to TRBD2. The junction had 5 bases not matched to a gene; V was cut back by 4 bases and J by 2 bases. The CDR3 spans 16 residues. CDR3 DNA: TGTGCCAGCAGTTCTCTAGCGGGGGGATACACAGATACGCAGTATTTT. Translation: CASSSLAGGYTDTQYF.

The V and J genes are TRBV3-1 and TRBJ2-5; the D gene is possibly TRBD1 (5 bases). From germline, CDR1 is LGHDT and CDR2 YNNKEL (reference sequence). V was clipped by 0 bases and J by 5 bases, with 10 bases between them. CDR3 length equals 14 residues. The DNA for the CDR3 is TGTGCCAGCAGCCAAGAGAACAGGCCGGAGACCCAGTACTTC. Translation gives CASSQENRPETQYF.

The genes are TRBV27 and TRBJ2-7, with unresolved D. Looked up from germline, CDR1 is MNHEY and CDR2 is SMNVEV (reference sequence). CDR3 length: 14 residues. Trimming pared 4 bases from V and 7 bases from J, leaving 17 bases between. Written as DNA, the CDR3 is TGTGCCAGCAGTTCAAGGCTATCCCTAGGGGAGCAGTACGTC. Translation gives CASSSRLSLGEQYV.

This clonotype was detected a few times. This chain joins TRBV7-6 and TRBJ2-7, with a tentative D call TRBD1 (6 bases). The CDR3 length is 15 residues. Germline loops: CDR1 SGHVS, CDR2 FNYEAQ. Trimming removed 4 bases at V and 2 bases at J, with 15 bases between. For the CDR3, the DNA is TGTGCCAGCAGCTATTCCGGGACACGGCCCTACGAGCAGTACTTC. Translated: CASSYSGTRPYEQYF.

This clonotype was seen a few times. The rearrangement joins TRBV4-3 to TRBJ2-1, with D hard to call. The germline V gene encodes CDR1 LGHNA and CDR2 YSLEER. CDR3 size: 16 residues. Trimming took 1 base from V and 2 from J, leaving 12 bases between them. DNA of the CDR3: TGCGCCAGCAGCCAAGGTTCCCAACGACCCTACAATGAGCAGTTCTTC. Residues: CASSQGSQRPYNEQFF.